The 24 T cell receptor beta chains reported below all come from one sample, sequenced in a study of cytomegalovirus exposure and HLA in healthy donors. The assay was immunoSEQ multiplex PCR, and TCRdb's table has in-frame clones only and misses some. The data contain more than 60,000 clones, around 97% of them seen just once; the ten biggest clones take up 1.5% to 2%. Sequencing input: PBMCs. The receptors were sampled from a woman between 18 and 29 years old in good health and CMV-seropositive.

The rearrangement uses TRBV7-3 and TRBJ2-1; TRBD2 agrees at 7 bases. Per germline, CDR1 SGHTA and CDR2 FQGTGA. With V trimmed by 5 bases and J by 5 bases, 27 bases remained unmatched. This CDR3 has 21 residues. Here the CDR3 DNA reads TGTGCCAGCAGCCCCGTCCCCCGCGGCGGGAGCGTAAGAGCTCCTAACAATGAGCAGTTCTTC. Its translation: CASSPVPRGGSVRAPNNEQFF.

The chain couples TRBV7-6 to TRBJ2-7; 11 bases are a match to TRBD1. Trimming took 3 bases from V and 4 from J; bases not matched to a gene: 8. Germline V gene data show CDR1 as SGHVS and CDR2 as FNYEAQ. This CDR3 is 16 amino acids long. This CDR3 reads CASSLIDGTGGYEQYF. The CDR3 bases are TGTGCCAGCAGCTTGATAGATGGGACAGGGGGATACGAGCAGTACTTC.

This clone was counted between two and nine times. V usage is TRBV7-2 and J usage is TRBJ2-3, with 8 nucleotides matching TRBD2. V dropped 6 bases and J dropped 4; count of bases not matched to a gene: 6. The length of the CDR3 is 14 residues. Germline values: CDR1 SGHTA, CDR2 FQGNSA. CDR3 coding DNA: TGTGCCAGCAGTGTACTACTAGCGGCAGATACGCAGTATTTT. Its translation: CASSVLLAADTQYF.

The rearrangement links TRBV5-4 to TRBJ1-3, with a tentative D call TRBD1 (6 bases). The CDR3 sequence is 14 residues long. The germline V gene has CDR1 SGHNT and CDR2 YYREEE (reference sequence). V was shortened by 5 bases and J by 0 bases, with 9 bases between the two germline ends. The CDR3 DNA sequence: TGTGCCAGCAGTAGGGACATCTCTGGAAACACCATATATTTT. Translating it yields CASSRDISGNTIYF.

The J gene is TRBJ1-4, the V gene TRBV5-1; no firm D call. The V gene's germline CDR1 is SGHRS and CDR2 YFSETQ. V gave up 0 bases and J gave up 8 bases, with 8 bases separating them. This CDR3 has 13 amino acids. This chain's CDR3 is CASSLGAREKLFF. CDR3 in DNA: TGCGCCAGCAGCTTGGGGGCCAGGGAAAAACTGTTTTTT.

J is TRBJ1-5 and V is TRBV19; possibly TRBD1 for D (5 bases). The V end lost 7 bases, the J end lost 2 bases, and 12 bases lay between the germline ends. This CDR3 has 14 residues. Germline V CDR1 and CDR2: LNHDA, SQIVND (reference sequence). DNA of the CDR3: TGTGCCAGTACCCCTGTAGGGGGCAATCAGCCCCAGCATTTT. This translates into CASTPVGGNQPQHF.

The CDR3 loop is CASSERSGEEWNEQFF. The CDR3, as DNA: TGTGCCAGCAGTGAGAGGTCGGGGGAGGAGTGGAATGAGCAGTTCTTC. The chain links TRBV6-1 to TRBJ2-1; the D gene is possibly TRBD2 (6 bases). CDR1 and CDR2 (germline): MNHNS, SASEGT. The CDR3 spans 16 residues. Trimming removed 3 bases at V and 7 bases at J, with 19 bases between.

The chain links TRBV27 to TRBJ1-1; D is uncertain. Trimming took 3 bases from V and 3 from J, leaving 11 bases between them. In germline, CDR1 is MNHEY, CDR2 SMNVEV (reference sequence). The CDR3 extends over 14 amino acids. The CDR3 DNA sequence: TGTGCCAGCAGTTTCCTGGGAGGTTACACTGAAGCTTTCTTT. Amino acid sequence: CASSFLGGYTEAFF.

J is TRBJ2-5 and V is TRBV4-1, with a weak D call TRBD1 (6 bases). CDR3 length: 15 amino acids. V was clipped by 1 base and J by 2 bases, with 11 bases between them. CDR1 is MGHRA and CDR2 is YSYEKL in the germline V gene. The CDR3 region is CASSQARGSQETQYF. The CDR3 bases are TGCGCCAGCAGCCAAGCCAGGGGATCTCAAGAGACCCAGTACTTC.

The chain couples TRBV7-3 to TRBJ2-3; 7 nucleotides line up with TRBD1. This CDR3 is 16 amino acids long. After removal of 2 bases from V and 0 bases from J, the junction contained 5 bases not matched to a gene. Germline V CDR1 and CDR2: SGHTA, FQGTGA. The DNA of the CDR3 is TGTGCCAGCAGCTTAGTAGGGGGCCCTAGCACAGATACGCAGTATTTT. Translation gives CASSLVGGPSTDTQYF.

The chain couples TRBV4-1 to TRBJ2-5; perhaps TRBD1 as D (6 bases). Trimming shortened V by 3 bases and J by 5 bases, and 16 bases separated the two germline ends. The CDR3 is made up of 15 amino acids. Germline loops: CDR1 MGHRA, CDR2 YSYEKL. As DNA, the CDR3 is TGCGCCAGCAGCCAGTATGCAGGGGAAGAGGAGACCCAGTACTTC. Encoded protein: CASSQYAGEEETQYF.

This chain uses TRBV7-3 with TRBJ2-3; perhaps TRBD2 as D (5 bases). The CDR3 has 13 residues. Germline CDR1 reads SGHTA; CDR2 reads FQGTGA. V was cut by 9 bases and J by 5 bases, with 15 bases left in between. DNA for the CDR3: TGTGCCAGTGGAACGGGGTCAGGAGATACGCAGTATTTT. This encodes CASGTGSGDTQYF.

The rearrangement uses TRBV7-9 and TRBJ1-1; D gene ambiguous. The CDR3 runs 12 residues. The germline V and J ends were trimmed by 4 bases and 10 bases, with 13 bases remaining between them. CDR1 and CDR2 from the germline V gene are SEHNR and FQNEAQ (reference sequence). CDR3 sequence (DNA): TGTGCCAGCAGCTATAAGCTAAACGGAGCTTTCTTT. Its translation: CASSYKLNGAFF.

The V call is TRBV5-6, the J call TRBJ2-5; the D gene is possibly TRBD1 (6 bases). There are 15 residues in the CDR3. Germline V CDR1 and CDR2: SGHDT, YYEEEE. Trimming removed 4 bases at V and 0 bases at J, with 13 bases between. For the CDR3, the DNA is TGTGCCAGCAGCCGCCTCCGGGACAACCAAGAGACCCAGTACTTC. This gives the protein CASSRLRDNQETQYF.

The chain is built from TRBV11-2 and TRBJ1-4; D may be TRBD1 (6 bases). From germline, CDR1 is SGHAT and CDR2 FQNNGV. Trimming removed 5 bases from V and 7 bases from J, with 23 bases in between. The CDR3 is 17 amino acids. The CDR3 sequence is CASSHGDRAGVVEKLFF. In nucleotides, the CDR3 is TGTGCCAGCAGCCATGGGGACCGTGCAGGGGTGGTTGAAAAACTGTTTTTT.

The rearrangement uses TRBV11-2 and TRBJ2-1; D possibly corresponds to TRBD2 (5 bases). CDR1 is SGHAT, CDR2 FQNNGV, per germline. The V end lost 2 bases, the J end lost 4 bases, and 9 bases lay between the germline ends. This CDR3 region has 14 residues. CDR3 sequence: CASSLTGNYNEQFF. CDR3 sequence (DNA): TGTGCCAGCAGCTTAACCGGGAATTACAATGAGCAGTTCTTC.

The chain recombines TRBV27 with TRBJ2-7, with 12 bases that match TRBD2. This CDR3 region has 14 residues. The germline gives CDR1 MNHEY, CDR2 SMNVEV (reference sequence). The V and J ends lost 4 bases and 4 bases, in that order; junction bases with no gene match: 2. The CDR3 DNA follows: TGTGCCAGCAGTTCGACTAGCGGGAGTTACGAGCAGTACTTC. Encoded protein: CASSSTSGSYEQYF.

A single count supports this clone. CDR3 loop: CASSFMVWVASGSDTDTQYF. CDR3 bases: TGTGCCAGCAGTTTCATGGTGTGGGTGGCTAGCGGGAGCGACACAGATACGCAGTATTTT. This chain uses TRBV28 with TRBJ2-3; 10 bases agree with TRBD2. Germline CDR1 is MDHEN and CDR2 is SYDVKM. The CDR3 covers 20 residues. The junction had 17 bases not matched to a gene; V was cut back by 3 bases and J by 2 bases. Drawing the rest from reference TRBV28 and TRBJ2-3, the complete variable domain is DVKVTQSSRYLVKRTGEKVFLECVQDMDHENMFWYRQDPGLGLRLIYFSYDVKMKEKGDIPEGYSVSREKKERFSLILESASTNQTSMYLCASSFMVWVASGSDTDTQYFGPGTRLTVL.

The rearrangement links TRBV5-1 to TRBJ2-7, with D possibly TRBD2 on 6 matching bases. V lost 0 bases, J lost 5 bases, and 15 bases lay in between. Germline values: CDR1 SGHRS, CDR2 YFSETQ. The CDR3 contains 15 residues. The CDR3 nucleotides are TGCGCCAGCAGCTTGGACGCGGGGCATATCGACGAGCAGTACTTC. It specifies CASSLDAGHIDEQYF.

The chain joins TRBV28 to TRBJ2-7; D is perhaps TRBD1 (6 bases). Looked up from germline, CDR1 is MDHEN and CDR2 is SYDVKM. V lost 7 bases, J lost 5 bases, and 18 bases lay in between. This CDR3 contains 14 residues. The CDR3 loop reads CASTDTGLVNEQYF. The CDR3 DNA follows: TGTGCCAGCACCGACACAGGGCTGGTAAACGAGCAGTACTTC.

This clone has a single count. CDR3 coding DNA: TGTGCCAGCAGTTTGGACCTTGACAGGGCTCGCGGCTACACCTTC. It is translated as CASSLDLDRARGYTF. V and J are TRBV28 and TRBJ1-2; 7 bases are a match to TRBD1. The CDR3 spans 15 residues. Germline V gives CDR1 MDHEN, CDR2 SYDVKM. The ends lost 3 bases at V and 8 bases at J; junction bases unmatched: 12.

The rearrangement links TRBV6-1 to TRBJ1-5; TRBD1 is a possible D gene (6 bases). The CDR3 covers 13 residues. Trimming removed 10 bases at V and 6 bases at J, with 16 bases between. Germline V gives CDR1 MNHNS, CDR2 SASEGT. The CDR3 loop reads CAITGSRGQPQHF. The CDR3 nucleotides are TGTGCCATCACAGGGTCGAGGGGTCAGCCCCAGCATTTT.

The chain recombines TRBV6-1 with TRBJ2-7; 11 bases fit TRBD2. There are 15 residues in the CDR3. Trimming took 5 bases from V and 4 from J; bases not matched to a gene: 7. Germline V CDR1 and CDR2: MNHNS, SASEGT. The CDR3 bases are TGTGCCAGCAGTCCCTTAGCGGGAGGGCGTTACGAGCAGTACTTC. Translated: CASSPLAGGRYEQYF.

The chain joins TRBV6-6 to TRBJ1-1; perhaps TRBD1 as D (5 bases). V shed 6 bases and J shed 0 bases, with 14 bases lying between them. Germline V gives CDR1 MNHNY, CDR2 SVGAGI (reference sequence). The CDR3 consists of 15 residues. In nucleotides, the CDR3 is TGTGCCAGCAGGGCGACAGTCATCATGAACACTGAAGCTTTCTTT. Encoded protein: CASRATVIMNTEAFF.